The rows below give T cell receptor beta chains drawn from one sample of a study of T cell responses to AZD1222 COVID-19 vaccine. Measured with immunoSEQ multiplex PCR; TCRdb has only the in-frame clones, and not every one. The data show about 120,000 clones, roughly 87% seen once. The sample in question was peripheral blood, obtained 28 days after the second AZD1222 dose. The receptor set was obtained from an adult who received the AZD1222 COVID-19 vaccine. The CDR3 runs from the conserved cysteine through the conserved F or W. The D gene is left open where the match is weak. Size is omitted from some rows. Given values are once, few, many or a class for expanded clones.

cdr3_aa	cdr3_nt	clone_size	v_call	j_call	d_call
CASSGPQQYF	TGTGCCAGCAGTGGGCCGCAGCAGTACTTC	NA	TRBV2	TRBJ2-7	NA
CAIRDRGSTEAFF	TGTGCCATCAGGGACAGGGGGAGCACTGAAGCTTTCTTT	NA	TRBV10-3	TRBJ1-1	TRBD1
CASSTSGKGYTF	TGTGCCAGCAGTACTTCAGGGAAGGGCTACACCTTC	NA	TRBV12-3/TRBV12-4	TRBJ1-2	NA
CASSWDSLRADTQYF	TGTGCCAGCAGCTGGGATTCCCTGCGGGCAGATACGCAGTATTTT	NA	TRBV7-2	TRBJ2-3	NA
CASSLVRFANTGELFF	TGTGCCAGCAGCTTAGTCCGGTTCGCGAACACCGGGGAGCTGTTTTTT	NA	TRBV7-6	TRBJ2-2	NA
CASRGDVDTEAFF	TGTGCCAGCAGGGGGGACGTAGACACTGAAGCTTTCTTT	NA	TRBV2	TRBJ1-1	NA
CASSLAGGQAF	TGTGCCAGCAGTTTAGCAGGGGGACAGGCGTTC	once	TRBV12-3/TRBV12-4	TRBJ2-7	TRBD1
CASSLGTRTYSPLHF	TGTGCCAGCAGTTTAGGGACCCGGACGTATTCACCCCTCCACTTT	NA	TRBV27	TRBJ1-6	NA
CASSTGQVRYEQYF	TGTGCCAGCAGCACGGGACAGGTGAGATACGAGCAGTACTTC	NA	TRBV3-1/TRBV3-2	TRBJ2-7	TRBD1
CSVTGSGNTIYF	TGCAGCGTGACAGGGTCTGGAAACACCATATATTTT	few	TRBV29-1	TRBJ1-3	TRBD1
CASTYRYRGDQQYF	TGTGCCAGCACTTATCGGTACAGGGGGGACCAGCAGTACTTC	NA	TRBV27	TRBJ2-7	TRBD1
CASSIASGAATEAFF	TGTGCCAGTAGTATCGCGTCCGGGGCGGCCACTGAAGCTTTCTTT	NA	TRBV19	TRBJ1-1	NA
CASSSNRMYGYTF	TGTGCCAGCAGCTCCAACAGGATGTATGGCTACACCTTC	NA	TRBV11-1	TRBJ1-2	NA
CASSPRLAGVQETQYF	TGTGCCAGCAGCCCGAGACTAGCGGGGGTCCAAGAGACCCAGTACTTC	NA	TRBV5-4	TRBJ2-5	TRBD2
CASSSVGQQETQYF	TGTGCCAGCAGCTCGGTGGGACAACAAGAGACCCAGTACTTC	NA	TRBV5-6	TRBJ2-5	NA
CASSVGRTGRGNYGYTF	TGTGCCAGCAGCGTAGGTCGAACAGGCCGGGGGAACTATGGCTACACCTTC	NA	TRBV9	TRBJ1-2	NA
CASSPLGGNSPLHF	TGTGCCAGCAGTCCCTTGGGGGGGAATTCACCCCTCCACTTT	NA	TRBV27	TRBJ1-6	NA